The clone carrying this T cell receptor beta chain is labeled as medium-sized. The antigen is undetermined. Germline trimming cut 3 bases from V and 1 base from J; bases unmatched to any gene: 5. CDR3 length equals 16 residues. Germline CDR1 reads SGHNT; CDR2 reads YENEEA. The sample originates from a study of T cells after posttransplantation cyclophosphamide. Study findings and constraints: Tissue-infiltrating T cells from skin or gut overlapped little with blood T cells. After PTCy, TRB diversity resembled that of CNI/methotrexate controls. Donor-recipient repertoire similarity was low at 1-2 months, rising over year one.

Busulfan-fludarabine conditioning, marrow transplant, and cyclophosphamide on days +3 and +4 were administered. Clones were read by immunoSEQ multiplex PCR, and TCRdb kept only the in-frame ones, dropping some. There are about 2,600 clones in the sample, none observed a single time. The chain joins TRBV11-3 to TRBJ2-2; TRBD1 agrees at 7 bases. The sequence was collected from a female patient aged 45 to 65 who received an allogeneic stem cell transplant from a related donor, was CMV-positive, and had no GVHD. The T cells may partly be graft donor cells. The specimen comprised PBMCs, sampled 32 days after allogeneic stem cell transplant with posttransplant cyclophosphamide. CDR3 residues: CASSLGRTGNTGELFF. The CDR3 DNA reads TGTGCCAGCAGCTTGGGGCGGACAGGGAACACCGGGGAGCTGTTTTTT.